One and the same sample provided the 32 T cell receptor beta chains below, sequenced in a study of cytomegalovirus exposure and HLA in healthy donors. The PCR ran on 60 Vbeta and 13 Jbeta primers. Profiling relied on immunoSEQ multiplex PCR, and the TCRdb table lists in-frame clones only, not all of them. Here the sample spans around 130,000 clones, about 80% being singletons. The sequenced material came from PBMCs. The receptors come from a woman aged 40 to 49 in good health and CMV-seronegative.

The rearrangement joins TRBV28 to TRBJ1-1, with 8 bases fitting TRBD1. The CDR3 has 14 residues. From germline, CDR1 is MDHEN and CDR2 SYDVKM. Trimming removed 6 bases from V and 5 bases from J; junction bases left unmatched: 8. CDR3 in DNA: TGTGCCAGCAGACCCGGACAGGGTTGGACTGAAGCTTTCTTT. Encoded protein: CASRPGQGWTEAFF.

The CDR3 here is CASIRRLAGPSSYNEQFF. Here the CDR3 DNA reads TGTGCCAGTATTCGTAGACTAGCGGGACCAAGCTCCTACAATGAGCAGTTCTTC. The gene calls are TRBV19 and TRBJ2-1; 11 bases map to TRBD2. CDR1 is LNHDA, CDR2 SQIVND, per germline (reference sequence). This CDR3 has 18 amino acids. The V and J ends lost 7 bases and 0 bases, in that order; junction bases with no gene match: 11.

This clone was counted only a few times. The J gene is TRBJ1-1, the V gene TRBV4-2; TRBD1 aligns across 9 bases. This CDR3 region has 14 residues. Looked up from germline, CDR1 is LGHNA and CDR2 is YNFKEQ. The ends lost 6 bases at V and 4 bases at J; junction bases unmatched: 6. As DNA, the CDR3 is TGTGCCAGCAGTCCGCCGACAGGGGGCACTGAAGCTTTCTTT. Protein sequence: CASSPPTGGTEAFF.

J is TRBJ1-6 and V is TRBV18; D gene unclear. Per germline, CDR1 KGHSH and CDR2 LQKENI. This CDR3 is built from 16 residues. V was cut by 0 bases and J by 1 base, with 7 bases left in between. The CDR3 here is CASSPPSSSYNSPLHF. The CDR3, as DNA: TGTGCCAGCTCACCACCGAGTTCGTCCTATAATTCACCCCTCCACTTT.

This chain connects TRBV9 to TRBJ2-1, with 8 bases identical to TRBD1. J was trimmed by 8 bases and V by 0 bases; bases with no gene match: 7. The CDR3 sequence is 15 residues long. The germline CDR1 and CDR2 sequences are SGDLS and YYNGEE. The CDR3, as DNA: TGTGCCAGCAGCGTAGGTGGACAGGGAGTGGATGAGCAGTTCTTC. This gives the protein CASSVGGQGVDEQFF.

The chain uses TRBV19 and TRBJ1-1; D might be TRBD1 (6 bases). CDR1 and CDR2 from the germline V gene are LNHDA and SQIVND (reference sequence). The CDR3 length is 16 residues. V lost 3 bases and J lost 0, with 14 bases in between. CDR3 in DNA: TGTGCCAGTAGTATTCGACGGGACAAGATGAACACTGAAGCTTTCTTT. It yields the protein CASSIRRDKMNTEAFF.

The CDR3 region is CASSLYSYTTEAFF. CDR3 bases: TGTGCCAGCAGCTTGTACAGTTATACCACTGAAGCTTTCTTT. V usage is TRBV5-4 and J usage is TRBJ1-1; D is uncertain. The germline gives CDR1 SGHNT, CDR2 YYREEE (reference sequence). Trimming cost V 1 base and J 4 bases, with 11 bases left between them. The CDR3 is 14 residues long. Full variable domain (missing parts from reference TRBV5-4 and TRBJ1-1): ETGVTQSPTHLIKTRGQQVTLRCSSQSGHNTVSWYQQALGQGPQFIFQYYREEENGRGNFPPRFSGLQFPNYSSELNVNALELDDSALYLCASSLYSYTTEAFFGQGTRLTVV.

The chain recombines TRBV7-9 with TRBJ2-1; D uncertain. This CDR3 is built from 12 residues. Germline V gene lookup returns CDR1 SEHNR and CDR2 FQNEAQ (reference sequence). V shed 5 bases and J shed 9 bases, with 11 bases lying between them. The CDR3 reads CASSPPRGEQFF. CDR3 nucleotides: TGTGCCAGCAGCCCCCCTCGCGGTGAGCAGTTCTTC.

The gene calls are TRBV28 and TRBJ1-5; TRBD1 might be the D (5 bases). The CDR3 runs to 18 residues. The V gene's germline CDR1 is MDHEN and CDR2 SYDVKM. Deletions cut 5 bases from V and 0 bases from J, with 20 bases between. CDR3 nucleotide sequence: TGTGCCAGCAGTCCCCTACGCCAGGGATCCCCTAGCAATCAGCCCCAGCATTTT. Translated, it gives CASSPLRQGSPSNQPQHF. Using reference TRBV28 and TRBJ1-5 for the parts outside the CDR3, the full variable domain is DVKVTQSSRYLVKRTGEKVFLECVQDMDHENMFWYRQDPGLGLRLIYFSYDVKMKEKGDIPEGYSVSREKKERFSLILESASTNQTSMYLCASSPLRQGSPSNQPQHFGDGTRLSIL.

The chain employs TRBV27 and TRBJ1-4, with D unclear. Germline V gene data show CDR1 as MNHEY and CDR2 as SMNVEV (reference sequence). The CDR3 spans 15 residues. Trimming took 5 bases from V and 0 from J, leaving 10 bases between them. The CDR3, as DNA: TGTGCCAGCAGTCCCAGACACGCAACTAATGAAAAACTGTTTTTT. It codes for CASSPRHATNEKLFF.

CDR3 amino acids: CASSVGGGGDEKLFF. DNA of the CDR3: TGTGCCAGCAGTGTGGGGGGGGGAGGCGATGAAAAACTGTTTTTT. The chain uses TRBV6-5 and TRBJ1-4; D perhaps matches TRBD1 (5 bases). This CDR3 has 15 residues. The germline V gene has CDR1 MNHEY and CDR2 SVGAGI. V shed 5 bases and J shed 6 bases, with 16 bases lying between them.

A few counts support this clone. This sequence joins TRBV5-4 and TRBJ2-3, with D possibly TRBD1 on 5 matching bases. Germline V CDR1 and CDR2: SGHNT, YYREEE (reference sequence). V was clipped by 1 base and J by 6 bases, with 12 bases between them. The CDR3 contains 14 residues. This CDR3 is CASSLMGPWDTQYF. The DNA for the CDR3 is TGTGCCAGCAGCTTGATGGGGCCTTGGGATACGCAGTATTTT.

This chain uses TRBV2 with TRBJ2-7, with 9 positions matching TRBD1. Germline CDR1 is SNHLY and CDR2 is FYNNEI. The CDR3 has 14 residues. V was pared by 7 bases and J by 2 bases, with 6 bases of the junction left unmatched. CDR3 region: CASNRQGGTYEQYF. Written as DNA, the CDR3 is TGTGCCAGCAATCGACAGGGGGGAACCTACGAGCAGTACTTC.

The CDR3: CASKTELLTDTQYF. The DNA for the CDR3 is TGCGCCAGCAAGACGGAGCTCCTCACAGATACGCAGTATTTT. The chain joins TRBV5-1 to TRBJ2-3, with D hard to call. Per the germline V gene, CDR1 is SGHRS and CDR2 is YFSETQ. The CDR3 spans 14 residues. V was trimmed by 6 bases and J by 2 bases, leaving 13 bases between them. The whole variable domain, remainder taken from reference TRBV5-1 and TRBJ2-3, is KAGVTQTPRYLIKTRGQQVTLSCSPISGHRSVSWYQQTPGQGLQFLFEYFSETQRNKGNFPGRFSGRQFSNSRSEMNVSTLELGDSALYLCASKTELLTDTQYFGPGTRLTVL.

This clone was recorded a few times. The CDR3 region is CASSTGGNEQFF. The CDR3 DNA is TGTGCCAGCAGCACAGGGGGCAATGAGCAGTTCTTC. The J gene is TRBJ2-1, the V gene TRBV7-3; the match to TRBD1 covers 8 bases. The germline V gene has CDR1 SGHTA and CDR2 FQGTGA. CDR3 length: 12 residues. The V gene end was trimmed by 5 bases and the J gene end by 6 bases; junction bases not matched to a gene: 0.

CDR3 amino acids: CASSDSGGVWGYTF. Written as DNA, the CDR3 is TGTGCCAGCAGCGACTCAGGGGGCGTCTGGGGCTACACCTTC. This chain joins TRBV9 and TRBJ1-2; 8 nucleotides match TRBD1. V lost 3 bases, J lost 8 bases, and 9 bases stayed unmatched. CDR1 and CDR2 (germline): SGDLS, YYNGEE. The CDR3 consists of 14 residues.

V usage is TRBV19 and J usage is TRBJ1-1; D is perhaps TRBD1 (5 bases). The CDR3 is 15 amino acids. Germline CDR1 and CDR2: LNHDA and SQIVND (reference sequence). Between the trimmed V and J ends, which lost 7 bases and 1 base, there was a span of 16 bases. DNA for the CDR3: TGTGCCAGTACCCACCTGGGAGGGGAGAACACTGAAGCTTTCTTT. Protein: CASTHLGGENTEAFF.

The CDR3, as DNA: TGTGCCAGCAGCTGGGAGATGGACAGGCGGCCGAACACTGAAGCTTTCTTT. The encoded protein is CASSWEMDRRPNTEAFF. The V and J genes are TRBV7-8 and TRBJ1-1; TRBD1 aligns across 7 bases. CDR1 is SGHVS, CDR2 FQNEAQ, per germline. Losses at the gene ends were 4 bases for V and 1 base for J; bases not matched to a gene: 12. CDR3 length: 17 amino acids.

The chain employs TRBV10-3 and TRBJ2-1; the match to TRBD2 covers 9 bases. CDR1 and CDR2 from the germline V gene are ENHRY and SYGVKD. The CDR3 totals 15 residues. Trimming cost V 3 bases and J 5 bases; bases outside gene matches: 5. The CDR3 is CAISERTSANNEQFF. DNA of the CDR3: TGTGCCATCAGTGAAAGGACTAGCGCCAACAATGAGCAGTTCTTC.

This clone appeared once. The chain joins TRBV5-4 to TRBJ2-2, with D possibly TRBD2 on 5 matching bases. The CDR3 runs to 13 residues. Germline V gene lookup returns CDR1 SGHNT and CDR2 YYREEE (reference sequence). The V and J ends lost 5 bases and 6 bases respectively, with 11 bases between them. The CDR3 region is CASRLLGSGELFF. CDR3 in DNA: TGTGCCAGCAGACTACTAGGATCCGGGGAGCTGTTTTTT.

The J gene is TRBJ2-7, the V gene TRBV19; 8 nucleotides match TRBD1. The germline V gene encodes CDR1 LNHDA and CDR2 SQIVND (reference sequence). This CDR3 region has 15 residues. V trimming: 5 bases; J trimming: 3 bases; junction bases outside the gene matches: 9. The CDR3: CASSVGQGLFYEQYF. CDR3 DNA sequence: TGTGCCAGTAGTGTAGGACAGGGATTGTTCTACGAGCAGTACTTC.

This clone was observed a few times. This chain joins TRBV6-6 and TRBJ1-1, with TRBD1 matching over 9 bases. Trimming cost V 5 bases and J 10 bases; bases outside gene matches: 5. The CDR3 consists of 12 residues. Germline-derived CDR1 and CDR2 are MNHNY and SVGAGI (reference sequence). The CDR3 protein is CASSLGQGIAFF. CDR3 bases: TGTGCCAGCAGTCTCGGACAGGGGATAGCTTTCTTT.

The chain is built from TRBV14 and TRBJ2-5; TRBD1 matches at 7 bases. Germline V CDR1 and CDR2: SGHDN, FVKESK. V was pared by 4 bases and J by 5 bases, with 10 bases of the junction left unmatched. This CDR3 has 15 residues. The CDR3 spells CASSRGTALWETQYF. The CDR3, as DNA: TGTGCCAGCAGCCGGGGGACAGCCCTCTGGGAGACCCAGTACTTC. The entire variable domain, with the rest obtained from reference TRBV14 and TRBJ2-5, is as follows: EAGVTQFPSHSVIEKGQTVTLRCDPISGHDNLYWYRRVMGKEIKFLLHFVKESKQDESGMPNNRFLAERTGGTYSTLKVQPAELEDSGVYFCASSRGTALWETQYFGPGTRLLVL.

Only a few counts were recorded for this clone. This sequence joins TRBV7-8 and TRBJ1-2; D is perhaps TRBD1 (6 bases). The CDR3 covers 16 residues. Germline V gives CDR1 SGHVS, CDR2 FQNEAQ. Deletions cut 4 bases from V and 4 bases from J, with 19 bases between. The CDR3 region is CASSSLTGTQVYGYTF. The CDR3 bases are TGTGCCAGCAGCTCACTAACCGGGACACAGGTCTATGGCTACACCTTC. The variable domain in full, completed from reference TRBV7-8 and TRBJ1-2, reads GAGVSQSPRYKVAKRGQDVALRCDPISGHVSLFWYQQALGQGPEFLTYFQNEAQLDKSGLPSDRFFAERPEGSVSTLKIQRTQQEDSAVYLCASSSLTGTQVYGYTFGSGTRLTVV.

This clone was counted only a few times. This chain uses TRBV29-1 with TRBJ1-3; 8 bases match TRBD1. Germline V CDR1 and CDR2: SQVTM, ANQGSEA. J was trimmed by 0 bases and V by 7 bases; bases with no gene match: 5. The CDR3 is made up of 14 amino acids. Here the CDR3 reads CSARTGSSGNTIYF. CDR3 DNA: TGCAGCGCCCGGACAGGGAGCTCTGGAAACACCATATATTTT.

CDR3 sequence: CASSLPVDSLDNEQFF. The CDR3 region has the DNA TGCGCCAGCAGCTTGCCCGTGGACAGCTTAGACAATGAGCAGTTCTTC. The chain uses TRBV5-1 and TRBJ2-1; D possibly corresponds to TRBD1 (6 bases). The CDR3 consists of 16 residues. V gave up 1 base and J gave up 5 bases, with 16 bases separating them. Germline CDR1 and CDR2: SGHRS and YFSETQ.

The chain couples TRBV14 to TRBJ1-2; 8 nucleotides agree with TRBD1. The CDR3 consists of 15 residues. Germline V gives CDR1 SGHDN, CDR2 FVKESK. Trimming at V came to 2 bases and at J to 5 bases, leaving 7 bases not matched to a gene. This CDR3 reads CASSQSPDRGYGYTF. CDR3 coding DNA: TGTGCCAGCAGCCAATCGCCCGACAGGGGATATGGCTACACCTTC.

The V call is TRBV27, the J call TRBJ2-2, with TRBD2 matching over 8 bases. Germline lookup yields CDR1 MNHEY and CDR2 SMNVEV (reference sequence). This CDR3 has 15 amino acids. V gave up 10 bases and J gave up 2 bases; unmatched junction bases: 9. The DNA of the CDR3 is TGTGCCACGTCGATAGCGGGGAGAAACACCGGGGAGCTGTTTTTT. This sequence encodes CATSIAGRNTGELFF.

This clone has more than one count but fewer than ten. The chain's CDR3 is CASSLRKDGSGAGELFF. Here the CDR3 DNA reads TGTGCCAGCAGCTTAAGAAAGGATGGTAGCGGGGCCGGGGAGCTGTTTTTT. The V gene is TRBV21-1, the J gene TRBJ2-2; TRBD2 is taken as the D call from the table, unchecked against the DNA. TRBV21-1 is listed as a pseudogene. The CDR3 covers 17 residues.

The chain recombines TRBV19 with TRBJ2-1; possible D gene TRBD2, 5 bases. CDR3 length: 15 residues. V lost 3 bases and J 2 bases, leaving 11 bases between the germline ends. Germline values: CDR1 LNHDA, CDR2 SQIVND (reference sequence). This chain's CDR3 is CASSMTPGAYNEQFF. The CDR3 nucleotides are TGTGCCAGTAGTATGACCCCCGGGGCCTACAATGAGCAGTTCTTC.

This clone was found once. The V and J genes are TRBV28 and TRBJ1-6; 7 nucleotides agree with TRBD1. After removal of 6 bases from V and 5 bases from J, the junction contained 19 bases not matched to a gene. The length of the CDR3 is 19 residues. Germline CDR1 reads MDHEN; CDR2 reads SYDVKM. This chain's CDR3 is CASSPPGTAALSNNSPLHF. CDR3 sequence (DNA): TGTGCCAGCAGCCCCCCGGGGACAGCCGCTTTATCCAATAATTCACCCCTCCACTTT.

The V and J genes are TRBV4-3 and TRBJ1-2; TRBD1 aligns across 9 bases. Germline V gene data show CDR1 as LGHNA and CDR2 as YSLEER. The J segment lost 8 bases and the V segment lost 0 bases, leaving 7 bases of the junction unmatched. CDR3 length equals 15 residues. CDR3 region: CASSQDGTGSGGYTF. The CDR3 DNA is TGCGCCAGCAGCCAAGATGGGACAGGGAGTGGCGGCTACACCTTC.